This T cell receptor (beta chain) was found in a study of lymphopenia after photon versus proton radiotherapy. Study-wide findings and caveats: Photon-treated patients lost naive T cells and TCR diversity; proton-treated stayed stable. Better survival with proton therapy was suggested as possible, not demonstrated. After lymphocyte nadir, photon-treated repertoires showed oligoclonal expansion, especially CD8+ Temra. In patients who died, overall survival fell as post-nadir TCR diversity dropped more.

Germline trimming cut 0 bases from V and 7 bases from J; bases unmatched to any gene: 9. Germline V gene lookup returns CDR1 LGHNA and CDR2 YSLEER. This CDR3 is built from 16 residues. Measured with immunoSEQ multiplex PCR; TCRdb has only the in-frame clones, and not every one. The sample contains around 64,000 clones, about nine tenths of which appear only once. With respect to this clone: What it recognizes is unknown.

The sequencing here drew on peripheral blood, taken from a patient treated with proton-based radiotherapy. V is TRBV4-3 and J is TRBJ1-5; 7 bases map to TRBD1. The receptor was derived from a man older than 75 with esophageal cancer. The CDR3: CASSQDRVEGAQPQHF. The DNA of the CDR3 is TGCGCCAGCAGCCAAGATAGGGTGGAGGGGGCGCAGCCCCAGCATTTT.